The present TCR beta chain was sequenced within a study of blood T cell repertoires in COVID-19. Across the whole study: Nucleic acid was either cDNA or gDNA, and it came from T cells, B-cell-depleted T cells, or PBMCs.

Sequenced by immunoSEQ multiplex PCR; TCRdb stores in-frame clones only, minus some. Here the sample spans some 170,000 clones, 60% to 85% being singletons. Trimming cost V 3 bases and J 4 bases, with 6 bases left between them. CDR1 and CDR2 (germline): MDHEN, SYDVKM. This CDR3 region has 12 residues. Sequenced sample: peripheral blood. The receptor was derived from a woman in her forties or fifties with active or convalescent COVID-19. This rearrangement joins TRBV28 to TRBJ1-2, with D unresolved. In DNA, the CDR3 is TGTGCCAGCAGTTTGTCGGGCTATGGCTACACCTTC. It is translated as CASSLSGYGYTF.